The 10 T cell receptor beta chains listed next were all sequenced from one sample in a study of T cell changes during pregnancy in multiple sclerosis. Method: immunoSEQ multiplex PCR; TCRdb's copy keeps in-frame clones and lacks some. The data show 60,000 to 70,000 clones, with more than 75% seen just once and approximately 1.5% held by the top ten. The source material was peripheral blood, sampled in the third trimester of pregnancy. The receptors were sampled from a female donor in good health, enrolled as a control in a pregnancy study.

A few counts support this clone. The J gene is TRBJ2-5, the V gene TRBV7-2; the match to TRBD1 covers 7 bases. Trimming at V came to 4 bases and at J to 5 bases, leaving 10 bases not matched to a gene. The germline V gene has CDR1 SGHTA and CDR2 FQGNSA. The CDR3 length is 15 residues. The DNA for the CDR3 is TGTGCCAGCAGCTCCGGACAGGCGAGGGGGGAGACCCAGTACTTC. Protein: CASSSGQARGETQYF.

This chain connects TRBV10-3 to TRBJ2-1; 10 bases match TRBD1. With V trimmed by 2 bases and J by 1 base, 14 bases remained unmatched. CDR3 length: 20 amino acids. Germline V lookup: CDR1 ENHRY, CDR2 SYGVKD. The CDR3 sequence: CAISEGGYKTGQGSYNEQFF. CDR3 sequence (DNA): TGTGCCATCAGTGAGGGAGGGTACAAAACGGGACAGGGGTCCTACAATGAGCAGTTCTTC.

The chain employs TRBV7-3 and TRBJ2-1, with D maybe TRBD2 (7 bases). The V and J ends lost 5 bases and 4 bases respectively, with 15 bases between them. The CDR3 runs 15 residues. Germline loops: CDR1 SGHTA, CDR2 FQGTGA. CDR3 coding DNA: TGTGCCAGCAGCCTCAAGGGGGGGACGTACAATGAGCAGTTCTTC. Translating gives CASSLKGGTYNEQFF. Based on the CDR3 plus reference TRBV7-3 and TRBJ2-1, the full variable domain is GAGVSQTPSNKVTEKGKYVELRCDPISGHTALYWYRQSLGQGPEFLIYFQGTGAADDSGLPNDRFFAVRPEGSVSTLKIQRTERGDSAVYLCASSLKGGTYNEQFFGPGTRLTVL.

The rearrangement links TRBV29-1 to TRBJ2-1, with 12 bases lining up with TRBD2. V dropped 3 bases and J dropped 7; count of bases not matched to a gene: 4. Germline assignment: CDR1 SQVTM and CDR2 ANQGSEA. The length of the CDR3 is 14 residues. The CDR3 spells CSVDILAGGNEQFF. The CDR3 bases are TGCAGCGTTGACATACTAGCGGGGGGAAATGAGCAGTTCTTC.

The chain employs TRBV23-1 and TRBJ1-5; D not resolved. TRBV23-1 is an ORF for which the function is uncertain. CDR3 length: 14 residues. The V end lost 0 bases, the J end lost 6 bases, and 9 bases lay between the germline ends. The DNA of the CDR3 is TGCGCCAGCAGTCAATCCAGGAAGCTTCAGCCCCAGCATTTT. This codes for CASSQSRKLQPQHF.

The V gene is TRBV7-9, the J gene TRBJ2-7; D unclear. V lost 2 bases and J lost 7, with 3 bases in between. From germline, CDR1 is SEHNR and CDR2 FQNEAQ (reference sequence). This CDR3 comprises 10 residues. The DNA for the CDR3 is TGTGCCAGCAGCTTACAGGAGCAGTACTTC. Protein: CASSLQEQYF.

The chain combines TRBV18 with TRBJ2-2; 15 bases match TRBD2. Germline V gives CDR1 KGHSH, CDR2 LQKENI. Trimming removed 0 bases from V and 6 bases from J; junction bases left unmatched: 8. The CDR3 has 19 residues. Written as DNA, the CDR3 is TGTGCCAGCTCACCACCACCGGGACTAGCGGGGGGCGTCGCCGGGGAGCTGTTTTTT. This encodes CASSPPPGLAGGVAGELFF.

This sequence joins TRBV5-1 and TRBJ1-6; D is ambiguous. CDR1 is SGHRS and CDR2 is YFSETQ in the germline V gene. Trimming removed 4 bases at V and 0 bases at J, with 8 bases between. CDR3 length: 15 residues. This chain's CDR3 is CASSIGGSYNSPLHF. The CDR3 DNA reads TGCGCCAGCAGCATAGGAGGCTCCTATAATTCACCCCTCCACTTT. Together with reference TRBV5-1 and TRBJ1-6, the CDR3 gives the full variable domain: KAGVTQTPRYLIKTRGQQVTLSCSPISGHRSVSWYQQTPGQGLQFLFEYFSETQRNKGNFPGRFSGRQFSNSRSEMNVSTLELGDSALYLCASSIGGSYNSPLHFGNGTRLTVT.

This sequence joins TRBV14 and TRBJ2-3; D remains ambiguous. Germline V lookup: CDR1 SGHDN, CDR2 FVKESK. V dropped 3 bases and J dropped 5 bases, with 12 bases sitting between them. The CDR3 has 14 residues. CDR3 residues: CASSQAAPRDTQYF. The DNA for the CDR3 is TGTGCCAGCAGCCAGGCCGCCCCTCGAGATACGCAGTATTTT.

The genes are TRBV9 and TRBJ2-1, with D hard to call. Trimming pared 8 bases from V and 5 bases from J, leaving 14 bases between. The germline CDR1 and CDR2 sequences are SGDLS and YYNGEE. The CDR3 is 13 amino acids. In nucleotides, the CDR3 is TGTGCCAGTACAAAATTCCCCCACAATGAGCAGTTCTTC. It translates to CASTKFPHNEQFF.